This entry lists 7 T cell receptor beta chains sequenced from one sample in a study of blood T cells in healthy people across ages. Through a sample-barcoded 5' primer and a J-beta primer mix, a second PCR was run for about 6 to 11 cycles. One entry per CDR3 protein results from TCRdb running MiXCR on the 5' RACE reads. This table has some 1.5 million distinct CDR3 sequences, 25% to 30% appearing once. Sequenced sample: blood. The origin of the receptors is a woman under 40 in good health.

This clonotype has more than one count but fewer than ten. The genes are TRBV6-6 and TRBJ2-3, with D unresolved. This CDR3 is 12 amino acids long. The germline gives CDR1 MNHNY, CDR2 SVGAGI (reference sequence). V lost 8 bases, J lost 5 bases, and 11 bases lay in between. CDR3 sequence: CASGPRRDTQYF. CDR3 bases: TGTGCCAGCGGGCCGCGGCGAGATACGCAGTATTTT.

This clonotype showed up many times. The V and J genes are TRBV6-5 and TRBJ2-7; 8 bases are a match to TRBD2. Germline assignment: CDR1 MNHEY and CDR2 SVGAGI. The CDR3 has 12 residues. The CDR3 region has the DNA TGTGCGGTTAGCGGGAACTCCTACGAGCAGTACTTC. This sequence encodes CAVSGNSYEQYF.

The V gene is TRBV6-5, the J gene TRBJ1-6; TRBD1 is a possible D gene (6 bases). Per germline, CDR1 MNHEY and CDR2 SVGAGI. There are 14 residues in the CDR3. V was clipped by 2 bases and J by 7 bases, with 9 bases between them. The CDR3 region has the DNA TGTGCCAGCAGTTACGGGACACCCAATTCACCCCTCCACTTT. Its translation: CASSYGTPNSPLHF.

Note on this clonotype: With a much larger clone just one base away, this may be a read error. The chain employs TRBV25-1 and TRBJ2-1, with D unresolved. Germline loops: CDR1 MGHDK, CDR2 SYGVNS. CDR3 length equals 14 residues. CDR3 in DNA: TGTTCCAGCAGTGAATCGGCAGGTTACAATGAGCAGTTCTTC. Translating gives CSSSESAGYNEQFF.

This clonotype turned up a few times. The chain uses TRBV20-1 and TRBJ2-5; D is possibly TRBD2 (7 bases). This CDR3 is 15 amino acids long. V was trimmed by 6 bases and J by 2 bases, leaving 19 bases between them. The germline V gene encodes CDR1 DFQATT and CDR2 SNEGSKA (reference sequence). The CDR3 DNA reads as TGCAGTGCAGCGAACCTTAGGGGGGGTCAAGAGACCCAGTACTTC. This translates into CSAANLRGGQETQYF.

This clonotype appeared a few times. The gene calls are TRBV7-2 and TRBJ2-4; possible D gene TRBD2, 6 bases. The germline V gene has CDR1 SGHTA and CDR2 FQGNSA. Trimming cost V 5 bases and J 8 bases, with 13 bases left between them. This CDR3 spans 13 amino acids. CDR3 nucleotides: TGTGCCAGCAGCCGACTAGTAGGGGACATTCAGTACTTC. It yields the protein CASSRLVGDIQYF.

Comment on this clonotype: A much larger clone lies one base from this, so it may be a read error. This rearrangement joins TRBV10-3 to TRBJ1-2, with D tentatively TRBD1 (5 bases). CDR3 length: 13 amino acids. Germline-derived CDR1 and CDR2 are ENHRY and SYGVKD. Trimming took 4 bases from V and 2 from J, leaving 8 bases between them. CDR3 nucleotides: TGTGCCATCAGTGGGGACTGCAACTATGGCTACACCTTC. Its protein product is CAISGDCNYGYTF.